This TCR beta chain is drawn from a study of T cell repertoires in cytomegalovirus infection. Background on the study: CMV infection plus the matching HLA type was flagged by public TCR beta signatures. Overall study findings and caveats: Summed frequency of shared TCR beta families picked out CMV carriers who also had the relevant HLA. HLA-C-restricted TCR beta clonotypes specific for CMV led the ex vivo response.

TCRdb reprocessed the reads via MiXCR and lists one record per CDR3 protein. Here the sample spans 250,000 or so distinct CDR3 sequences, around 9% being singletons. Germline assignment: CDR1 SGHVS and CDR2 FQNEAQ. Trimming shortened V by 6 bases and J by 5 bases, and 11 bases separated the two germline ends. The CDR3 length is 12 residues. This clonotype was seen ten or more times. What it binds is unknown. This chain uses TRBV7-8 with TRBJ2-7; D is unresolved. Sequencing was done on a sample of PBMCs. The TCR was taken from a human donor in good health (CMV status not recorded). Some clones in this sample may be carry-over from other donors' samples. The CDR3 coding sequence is TGTGCCAGCAGTTATTCCAGGCACGAGCAGTACTTC. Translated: CASSYSRHEQYF.